The text below deals with one T cell receptor (beta chain). The sample originates from a study of CD8+ T cells in alopecia areata. The CDR3 extends over 16 amino acids. Per the germline V gene, CDR1 is SQVTM and CDR2 is ANQGSEA. With 4 bases clipped from V and 6 bases from J, the junction kept 16 bases outside the gene matches. Documented treatment: oral pan-JAK inhibitor, 5-10 mg twice daily. Investigators isolated RNA and reverse transcribed it into cDNA to act as the sequencing template. Only in-frame clones appear in the TCRdb table, and some are missing; sequencing was by immunoSEQ multiplex PCR. The profile shows some 180,000 clones, about 55% of them singletons.

Specimen: CD8+ T cells sorted from blood, collected at week 24, from a patient treated with tofacitinib. This clonotype was obtained from a human donor with alopecia areata. This sequence joins TRBV29-1 and TRBJ2-7; 9 bases map to TRBD1. In DNA, the CDR3 is TGCAGCGTTGGGGGCAATACCGGGACAGGGTTTCCCGAGCAGTACTTC. This translates into CSVGGNTGTGFPEQYF.